Detailed here is one T cell receptor beta chain. Its antigen remains unidentified. This table comes from immunoSEQ multiplex PCR, and its TCRdb copy is limited to in-frame clones, with some not included. This table holds roughly 63,000 clones, 81% found once. V was shortened by 4 bases and J by 0 bases, with 13 bases between the two germline ends. The CDR3 sequence is 15 residues long. CDR1 SGHRS and CDR2 YFSETQ come from the germline V gene. Described time point: pretreatment peripheral blood. The data were obtained in a study of PD-L1 blockade in urothelial cancer. General study findings and limits: Tumor-associated TCR clones expanded more in blood at 3 weeks in patients with durable benefit.

The chain has TRBV5-1 and TRBJ1-1, with a tentative D call TRBD1 (6 bases). The material was PBMCs, obtained around atezolizumab (anti-PD-L1) treatment. The sequence was obtained from a man in his sixties or seventies with urothelial cancer. The CDR3 coding sequence is TGCGCCAGCAGCAAGTCCACAGGGATGAACACTGAAGCTTTCTTT. Amino acid sequence: CASSKSTGMNTEAFF.